A single sample gave rise to the 24 T cell receptor beta chains below, sequenced in a study of cytomegalovirus exposure and HLA in healthy donors. PCR used 60 Vbeta primers and 13 Jbeta primers. Generated by immunoSEQ multiplex PCR, the TCRdb table keeps only in-frame clones and is missing some. The sample includes 120,000 to 150,000 clones, roughly 80% of them seen just once. The sample comprised PBMCs. Source of these receptors: a woman aged 35 to 49 in good health and CMV-seropositive.

The V gene is TRBV7-8, the J gene TRBJ2-7; 9 nucleotides line up with TRBD1. Germline CDR1 and CDR2: SGHVS and FQNEAQ. J gave up 5 bases and V 4 bases, and 9 bases lay outside the gene matches. The CDR3 has 15 amino acids. CDR3 coding DNA: TGTGCCAGCAGCTCGTACAGGGGGCGCCTAAACGAGCAGTACTTC. Its protein product is CASSSYRGRLNEQYF.

The chain is built from TRBV29-1 and TRBJ2-6; D perhaps matches TRBD2 (6 bases). The germline V and J ends were trimmed by 4 bases and 0 bases, with 16 bases remaining between them. This CDR3 has 17 residues. Germline CDR1 is SQVTM and CDR2 is ANQGSEA. CDR3 in DNA: TGCAGCGTTGGCTGGACGGGAGCGAGCTCTGGGGCCAACGTCCTGACTTTC. It codes for CSVGWTGASSGANVLTF.

The CDR3 coding sequence is TGCAGCGTCGCGGGACAGTCCCACGAGCAGTACTTC. Translation gives CSVAGQSHEQYF. The chain is built from TRBV29-1 and TRBJ2-7; D may be TRBD1 (7 bases). CDR1 SQVTM and CDR2 ANQGSEA come from the germline V gene. V was clipped by 6 bases and J by 5 bases, with 14 bases between them. This CDR3 is built from 12 residues.

CDR3 amino acids: CASSHRDREAGEAFF. CDR3 bases: TGTGCCAGCAGCCACCGGGACAGGGAGGCTGGTGAAGCTTTCTTT. J is TRBJ1-1 and V is TRBV4-2; TRBD1 matches 9 bases. The CDR3 extends over 15 amino acids. Germline-derived CDR1 and CDR2 are LGHNA and YNFKEQ. Losses at the gene ends were 3 bases for V and 7 bases for J; bases not matched to a gene: 9.

This clone was counted between two and nine times. This chain connects TRBV6-1 to TRBJ2-7; weak D call: TRBD1 (6 bases). The germline V gene encodes CDR1 MNHNS and CDR2 SASEGT. V gave up 7 bases and J gave up 3 bases, with 13 bases separating them. This CDR3 has 13 residues. In DNA form, the CDR3 reads TGTGCCAGCAATGGGGGCACGCACTACGAGCAGTACTTC. Protein sequence: CASNGGTHYEQYF.

The rearrangement joins TRBV28 to TRBJ2-7, with a weak D call TRBD2 (6 bases). The CDR3 runs 14 residues. V lost 2 bases to trimming and J lost 3 bases, with 11 bases between them. From germline, CDR1 is MDHEN and CDR2 SYDVKM. The CDR3: CASSLGTVGYEQYF. DNA for the CDR3: TGTGCCAGCAGTTTAGGGACTGTGGGCTACGAGCAGTACTTC.

This chain links TRBV4-2 with TRBJ2-3, with 10 positions matching TRBD2. V lost 0 bases to trimming and J lost 0 bases; unmatched junction nucleotides: 12. The CDR3 length is 20 residues. The germline V gene has CDR1 LGHNA and CDR2 YNFKEQ. As DNA, the CDR3 is TGTGCCAGCAGCCAAGATCTCCTAGCGGGGGTCGCCTCTAGCACAGATACGCAGTATTTT. Translated, it gives CASSQDLLAGVASSTDTQYF.

The chain is built from TRBV27 and TRBJ2-1, with D possibly matching TRBD2 (5 bases). Trimming took off 8 bases at V and 1 base at J, with 15 bases between the two ends. Germline V gene lookup returns CDR1 MNHEY and CDR2 SMNVEV (reference sequence). The CDR3 covers 15 residues. This chain's CDR3 is CASGVEGLSYNEQFF. DNA for the CDR3: TGTGCCAGCGGGGTTGAGGGCCTATCCTACAATGAGCAGTTCTTC.

V gene TRBV10-3 combines with J gene TRBJ2-1; 8 nucleotides agree with TRBD1. J lost 12 bases, V lost 0 bases, and 13 bases had no gene match. The germline gives CDR1 ENHRY, CDR2 SYGVKD. CDR3 length equals 16 residues. CDR3 nucleotides: TGTGCCATCAGTGAGTCTAAGACAGGGGCCACATTAGGGCAGTTCTTC. Translating gives CAISESKTGATLGQFF.

This clone was found a few times. The chain joins TRBV7-3 to TRBJ1-2; D is possibly TRBD1 (5 bases). The CDR3 runs to 12 residues. V lost 5 bases, J lost 14 bases, and 18 bases lay in between. Germline loops: CDR1 SGHTA, CDR2 FQGTGA. In DNA, the CDR3 is TGTGCCAGCAGCCTGGACGAAGGGGTGCGGACCTTC. Its translation: CASSLDEGVRTF. Using reference TRBV7-3 and TRBJ1-2 for the parts outside the CDR3, the full variable domain is GAGVSQTPSNKVTEKGKYVELRCDPISGHTALYWYRQSLGQGPEFLIYFQGTGAADDSGLPNDRFFAVRPEGSVSTLKIQRTERGDSAVYLCASSLDEGVRTFGSGTRLTVV.

Only a few counts were recorded for this clone. The V call is TRBV28, the J call TRBJ1-5; no firm D call. The V end was cut by 5 bases, the J end by 12 bases, with 23 bases between. This CDR3 has 15 residues. Per germline, CDR1 MDHEN and CDR2 SYDVKM. Here the CDR3 reads CASSGFSAAKGLQHF. CDR3 DNA: TGTGCCAGCAGTGGGTTCTCGGCGGCTAAAGGTCTCCAGCATTTT.

This sequence joins TRBV5-4 and TRBJ2-7; TRBD2 aligns across 8 bases. CDR3 size: 13 residues. Unmatched junction bases numbered 3, after V lost 1 base and J lost 6 bases. The germline gives CDR1 SGHNT, CDR2 YYREEE (reference sequence). The CDR3 coding sequence is TGTGCCAGCAGCTTGTACCGGGAGGGCGAGCAGTACTTC. Translation gives CASSLYREGEQYF.

This chain links TRBV7-9 with TRBJ2-2; no reliable D call. Germline V gene data show CDR1 as SEHNR and CDR2 as FQNEAQ (reference sequence). The CDR3 runs 11 residues. V lost 5 bases to trimming and J lost 4 bases, with 2 bases between them. CDR3 residues: CASSLTGELFF. CDR3 nucleotide sequence: TGTGCCAGCAGCCTCACCGGGGAGCTGTTTTTT.

This clone was counted at least ten times. A read error may produce the germline difference seen at one junction end. This rearrangement joins TRBV7-7 to TRBJ2-7, with 7 bases identical to TRBD2. The CDR3 runs 15 residues. Germline-derived CDR1 and CDR2 are SSHAT and FNYEAQ (reference sequence). The CDR3 reads CASSLTLGGGNEQYF. The CDR3 bases are TGTGCTAGCAGCCTCACGTTGGGCGGGGGTAACGAGCAGTACTTC.

The V call is TRBV5-6, the J call TRBJ1-1, with D maybe TRBD1 (5 bases). This CDR3 has 16 amino acids. Germline V CDR1 and CDR2: SGHDT, YYEEEE. Trimming removed 0 bases from V and 4 bases from J, with 16 bases in between. CDR3 residues: CASSLAGGMIGTEAFF. CDR3 in DNA: TGTGCCAGCAGCTTGGCGGGGGGGATGATAGGCACTGAAGCTTTCTTT.

V is TRBV4-2 and J is TRBJ2-3; 12 nucleotides match TRBD2. Germline loops: CDR1 LGHNA, CDR2 YNFKEQ. The CDR3 spans 19 residues. With V trimmed by 1 base and J by 2 bases, 10 bases remained unmatched. In nucleotides, the CDR3 is TGTGCCAGCAGCCAAGTAAATCCGGGACTAGCGGGCTACACAGATACGCAGTATTTT. It codes for CASSQVNPGLAGYTDTQYF.

In its sample, this clone was seen once. The gene calls are TRBV19 and TRBJ1-1, with 9 bases fitting TRBD1. In germline, CDR1 is LNHDA, CDR2 SQIVND (reference sequence). V dropped 4 bases and J dropped 5; count of bases not matched to a gene: 5. The CDR3 is made up of 14 amino acids. The CDR3 bases are TGTGCCAGTAGTAAGGGACAGGGTTTGACTGAAGCTTTCTTT. Encoded protein: CASSKGQGLTEAFF.

The gene calls are TRBV4-2 and TRBJ2-1, with D unclear. Germline V lookup: CDR1 LGHNA, CDR2 YNFKEQ. V was trimmed by 0 bases and J by 8 bases, leaving 8 bases between them. The CDR3 has 13 amino acids. The CDR3 loop is CASSQDPQYEQFF. The CDR3 DNA sequence: TGTGCCAGCAGCCAAGATCCCCAGTATGAGCAGTTCTTC.

The table lists this clone with a count of one. The chain combines TRBV7-3 with TRBJ2-3; 13 bases line up with TRBD2. The CDR3 consists of 18 residues. V was pared by 5 bases and J by 0 bases, with 8 bases of the junction left unmatched. The germline CDR1 and CDR2 sequences are SGHTA and FQGTGA. The CDR3 nucleotides are TGTGCCAGCAGCACCCAACTAGCGGGGGGGCCTAGCACAGATACGCAGTATTTT. This sequence encodes CASSTQLAGGPSTDTQYF.

The chain uses TRBV23-1 and TRBJ2-1, with 9 bases identical to TRBD1. TRBV23-1 is annotated as an ORF whose role is uncertain. CDR3 length: 15 amino acids. V dropped 6 bases and J dropped 5; count of bases not matched to a gene: 8. The CDR3: CASRNQDRGDNEQFF. For the CDR3, the DNA is TGCGCCAGCAGAAACCAGGACAGGGGCGACAATGAGCAGTTCTTC.

V gene TRBV28 combines with J gene TRBJ1-2; D possibly corresponds to TRBD1 (5 bases). The CDR3 spans 16 residues. Germline loops: CDR1 MDHEN, CDR2 SYDVKM. Trimming took off 1 base at V and 4 bases at J, with 16 bases between the two ends. The CDR3 spells CASSLSNPRVGYGYTF. The CDR3 DNA reads TGTGCCAGCAGTTTATCGAACCCCAGGGTTGGCTATGGCTACACCTTC.

The V gene is TRBV18, the J gene TRBJ2-5; 11 bases match TRBD2. The CDR3 contains 16 residues. The germline gives CDR1 KGHSH, CDR2 LQKENI. V was clipped by 2 bases and J by 3 bases; unmatched bases: 5. The CDR3 loop reads CASSPGPGLAEETQYF. The CDR3 nucleotides are TGTGCCAGCTCACCAGGCCCGGGACTAGCGGAAGAGACCCAGTACTTC. The whole variable domain, remainder taken from reference TRBV18 and TRBJ2-5, is NAGVMQNPRHLVRRRGQEARLRCSPMKGHSHVYWYRQLPEEGLKFMVYLQKENIIDESGMPKERFSAEFPKEGPSILRIQQVVRGDSAAYFCASSPGPGLAEETQYFGPGTRLLVL.

CDR3 coding DNA: TGCAGCGTAACCTCCGGGACAGGGTTTGAAAAACTGTTTTTT. This sequence encodes CSVTSGTGFEKLFF. The chain joins TRBV29-1 to TRBJ1-4, with 9 bases aligning to TRBD1. The CDR3 spans 14 residues. CDR1 SQVTM and CDR2 ANQGSEA come from the germline V gene. Unmatched junction bases numbered 9, after V lost 6 bases and J lost 7 bases.

This clone was seen a few times. This CDR3 is also generated by other DNA sequences in the sample. The genes are TRBV28 and TRBJ2-2, with 8 bases matching TRBD1. Losses at the gene ends were 11 bases for V and 1 base for J; bases not matched to a gene: 12. Germline V CDR1 and CDR2: MDHEN, SYDVKM. The CDR3 has 16 amino acids. The CDR3 coding sequence is TGTGCCGCCAAACCAGGGGGCAGCCGGAACACCGGGGAGCTGTTTTTT. Translating gives CAAKPGGSRNTGELFF.